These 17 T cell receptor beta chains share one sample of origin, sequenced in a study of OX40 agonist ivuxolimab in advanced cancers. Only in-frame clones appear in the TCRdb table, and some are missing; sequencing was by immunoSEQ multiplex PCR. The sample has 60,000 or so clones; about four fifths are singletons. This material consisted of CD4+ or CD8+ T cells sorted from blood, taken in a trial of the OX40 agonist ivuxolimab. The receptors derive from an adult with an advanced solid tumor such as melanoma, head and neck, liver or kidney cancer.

The CDR3 sequence is CASSLSRDRNQPQHF. DNA for the CDR3: TGTGCCAGCTCACTTTCCCGGGACCGCAATCAGCCCCAGCATTTT. The rearrangement uses TRBV18 and TRBJ1-5; a possible D gene is TRBD1 (5 bases). Germline lookup yields CDR1 KGHSH and CDR2 LQKENI. Trimming pared 4 bases from V and 2 bases from J, leaving 12 bases between. This CDR3 contains 15 residues.

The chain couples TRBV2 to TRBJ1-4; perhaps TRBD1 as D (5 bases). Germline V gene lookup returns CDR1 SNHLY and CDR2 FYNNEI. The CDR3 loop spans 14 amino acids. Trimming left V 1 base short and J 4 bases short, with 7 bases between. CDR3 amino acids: CASSEDRFNEKLFF. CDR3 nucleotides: TGTGCCAGCAGTGAAGACAGGTTTAATGAAAAACTGTTTTTT. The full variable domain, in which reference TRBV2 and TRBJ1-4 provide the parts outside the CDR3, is EPEVTQTPSHQVTQMGQEVILRCVPISNHLYFYWYRQILGQKVEFLVSFYNNEISEKSEIFDDQFSVERPDGSNFTLKIRSTKLEDSAMYFCASSEDRFNEKLFFGSGTQLSVL.

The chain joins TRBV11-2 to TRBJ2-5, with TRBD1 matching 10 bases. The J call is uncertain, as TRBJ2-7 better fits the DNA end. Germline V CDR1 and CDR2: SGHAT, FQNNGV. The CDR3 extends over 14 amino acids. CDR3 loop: CASSPGTGAYEQYF. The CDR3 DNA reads TGTGCCAGCAGCCCCGGGACAGGGGCCTACGAGCAGTACTTC.

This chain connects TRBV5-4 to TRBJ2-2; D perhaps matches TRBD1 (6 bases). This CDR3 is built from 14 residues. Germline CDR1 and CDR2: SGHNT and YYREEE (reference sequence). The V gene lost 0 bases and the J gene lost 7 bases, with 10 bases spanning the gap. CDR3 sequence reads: CASSLDRANGELFF. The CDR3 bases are TGTGCCAGCAGCTTGGACAGGGCAAACGGGGAGCTGTTTTTT.

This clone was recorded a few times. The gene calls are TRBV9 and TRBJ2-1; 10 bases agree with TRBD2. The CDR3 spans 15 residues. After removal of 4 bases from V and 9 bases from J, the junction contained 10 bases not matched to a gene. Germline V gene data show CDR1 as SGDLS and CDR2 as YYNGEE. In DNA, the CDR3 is TGTGCCAGCAGCTTCTCTAGCGGGAGCTTGCCTGAGCAGTTCTTC. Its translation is CASSFSSGSLPEQFF.

The CDR3 DNA sequence: TGTGCCAGCAGTGGAGGGGGGTATAGCAATCAGCCCCAGCATTTT. It yields the protein CASSGGGYSNQPQHF. V gene TRBV2 combines with J gene TRBJ1-5; tentatively, D is TRBD1 (6 bases). Trimming took 4 bases from V and 0 from J, leaving 10 bases between them. The germline CDR1 and CDR2 sequences are SNHLY and FYNNEI. There are 15 residues in the CDR3.

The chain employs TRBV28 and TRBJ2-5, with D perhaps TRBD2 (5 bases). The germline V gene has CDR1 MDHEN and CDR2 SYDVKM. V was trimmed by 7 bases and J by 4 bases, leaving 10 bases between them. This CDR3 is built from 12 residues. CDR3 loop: CASTPAGETQYF. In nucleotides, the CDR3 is TGTGCCAGCACCCCCGCGGGAGAGACCCAGTACTTC.

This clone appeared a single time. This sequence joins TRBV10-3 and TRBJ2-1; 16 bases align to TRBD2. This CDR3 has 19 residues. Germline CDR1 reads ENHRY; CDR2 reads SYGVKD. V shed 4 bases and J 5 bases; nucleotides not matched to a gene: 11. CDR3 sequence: CAISGSGLAGGYTDNEQFF. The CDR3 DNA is TGTGCCATCAGTGGATCGGGACTAGCGGGAGGGTATACGGACAATGAGCAGTTCTTC.

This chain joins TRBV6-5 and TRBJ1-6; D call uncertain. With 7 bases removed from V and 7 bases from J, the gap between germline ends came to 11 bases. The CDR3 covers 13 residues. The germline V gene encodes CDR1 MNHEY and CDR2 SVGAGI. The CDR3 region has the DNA TGTGCCAGCATGAGGCGGGGAAATTCACCCCTCCACTTT. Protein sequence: CASMRRGNSPLHF.

CDR3 sequence reads: CSVEDPDRSSYNEQFF. The CDR3 region has the DNA TGCAGCGTTGAAGATCCGGACAGGAGCTCCTACAATGAGCAGTTCTTC. The chain recombines TRBV29-1 with TRBJ2-1; 7 bases agree with TRBD1. J gave up 0 bases and V 0 bases, and 5 bases lay outside the gene matches. Germline V gene lookup returns CDR1 SQVTM and CDR2 ANQGSEA. The CDR3 sequence is 16 residues long.

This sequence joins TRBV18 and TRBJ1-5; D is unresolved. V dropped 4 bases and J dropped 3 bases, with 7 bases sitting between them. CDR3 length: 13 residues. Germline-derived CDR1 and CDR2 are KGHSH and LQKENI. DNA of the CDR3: TGTGCCAGCTCACTCGACAACAATCAGCCCCAGCATTTT. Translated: CASSLDNNQPQHF.

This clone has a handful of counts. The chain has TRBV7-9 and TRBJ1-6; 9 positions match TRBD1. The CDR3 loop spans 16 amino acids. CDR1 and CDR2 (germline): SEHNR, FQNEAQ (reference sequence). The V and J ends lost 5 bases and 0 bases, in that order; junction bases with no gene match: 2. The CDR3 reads CASSGQGSSYNSPLHF. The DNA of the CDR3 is TGTGCCAGCAGCGGACAGGGGAGCTCCTATAATTCACCCCTCCACTTT.

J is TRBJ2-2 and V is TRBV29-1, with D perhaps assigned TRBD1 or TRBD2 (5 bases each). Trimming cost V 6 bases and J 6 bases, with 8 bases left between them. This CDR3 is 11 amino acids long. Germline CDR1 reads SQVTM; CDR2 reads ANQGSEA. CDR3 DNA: TGCAGCGTGTGGGGGTCCGGGGAGCTGTTTTTT. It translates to CSVWGSGELFF.

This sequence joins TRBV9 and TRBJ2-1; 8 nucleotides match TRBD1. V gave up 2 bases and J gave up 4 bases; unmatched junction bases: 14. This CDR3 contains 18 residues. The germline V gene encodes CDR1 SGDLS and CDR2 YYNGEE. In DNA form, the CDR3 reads TGTGCCAGCAGCGTCGCAGGGGGGCTCCACAGGGGGTACAATGAGCAGTTCTTC. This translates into CASSVAGGLHRGYNEQFF.

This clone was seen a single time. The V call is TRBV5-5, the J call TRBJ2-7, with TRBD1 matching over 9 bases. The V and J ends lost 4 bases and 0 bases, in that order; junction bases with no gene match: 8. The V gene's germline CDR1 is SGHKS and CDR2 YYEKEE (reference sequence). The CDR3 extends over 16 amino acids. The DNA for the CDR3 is TGTGCCAGCAGCCCCGTCCCGGGACAGGGCTCCTACGAGCAGTACTTC. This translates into CASSPVPGQGSYEQYF.

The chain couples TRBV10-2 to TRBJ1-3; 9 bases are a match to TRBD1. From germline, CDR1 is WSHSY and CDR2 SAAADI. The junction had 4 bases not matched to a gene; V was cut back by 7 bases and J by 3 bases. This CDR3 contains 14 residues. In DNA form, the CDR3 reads TGCGCCAGCATGGACAGGGGCATTGGAAACACCATATATTTT. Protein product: CASMDRGIGNTIYF.

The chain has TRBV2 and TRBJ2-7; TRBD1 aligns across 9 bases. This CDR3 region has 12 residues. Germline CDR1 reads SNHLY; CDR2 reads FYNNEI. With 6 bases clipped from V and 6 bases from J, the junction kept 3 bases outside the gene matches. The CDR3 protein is CASRETGGEQYF. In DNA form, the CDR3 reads TGTGCCAGCAGGGAGACAGGGGGCGAGCAGTACTTC.